This T cell receptor (beta chain) originates from a study of chemoradiotherapy in HPV16-positive cancers. Study results and limitations: Only two HPV16-positive patients supplied the functional HPV-specificity definition.

This clone has just a few counts. Its antigen is unidentified. The assay was immunoSEQ multiplex PCR, and TCRdb's table has in-frame clones only and misses some. The sample carries 9,500 or so clones, around 74% recorded once. CDR3 length equals 14 residues. V gave up 2 bases and J gave up 5 bases, with 13 bases separating them. Germline CDR1 reads SGHDT; CDR2 reads YYEEEE. The V gene is TRBV5-6, the J gene TRBJ2-5; D is possibly TRBD1 (7 bases). Sampling was conducted from a patient who underwent chemoradiotherapy. This clonotype was obtained from a human donor with HPV-associated anogenital cancer. The CDR3, as DNA: TGTGCCAGCAGCTTTACAGGGGAGGTTGAGACCCAGTACTTC. Translated, it gives CASSFTGEVETQYF.